Detailed here is one TCR beta chain. Its antigen is still unknown. No much larger clonotype is one base removed from it; base qualities were not supplied. Receptor libraries were prepared by 5' RACE. TCRdb names Illumina HiSeq 2500 as the instrument used. A second PCR of roughly 6 to 11 cycles was run with a J-beta primer mix and a sample-barcoded 5' primer. Each TCR beta cDNA molecule received a unique molecular identifier from a template-switch 5' adaptor carrying 12 random nucleotides. Each sample yielded at least 2.5 million CDR3-containing paired-end reads. First-strand cDNA synthesis was performed from all RNA using the Mint cDNA synthesis kit, with priming by a TRBC-specific oligonucleotide. Following uracil-DNA glycosylase treatment, a first 18-cycle PCR with universal primers M1SS and BC2_uni_R was performed on all cDNA. The paper's data handling went like this. For normalization, 1 million high-quality reads were randomly selected from each sample, with every read carrying a distinct molecular identifier. Instead of being binned into consensus sequences, reads that shared molecular identifiers were thrown out. MiTCR, with a Q25 quality threshold and the strictest error-elimination algorithm, was used for CDR3 identification, clonotype clustering and error correction. Lower-bound total TCR beta diversity was estimated with a nonparametric unseen species model using Euler transformation. TCRdb trimmed public reads at Q25 via fastp, called clones via MiXCR and kept in-frame beta chains. Rows are unified per CDR3 protein, each entry keeping the most common DNA and genes. The authors' filters were not applied to this entry. For this sample the table gives over a million distinct CDR3 sequences, of which 35% to 45% were detected only once. Approximately 4% of the sample comes from the top ten.

The donors were about 40 Caucasian individuals from Russia, aged roughly 6 to 100 years, who were systemically healthy. Each donor gave 8.5 to 10 milliliters of peripheral blood, collected into EDTA-treated Vacutainer tubes. Ficoll-Paque density-gradient centrifugation was used to isolate PBMCs, with at least 6.5 million per sample. Total RNA was extracted from PBMCs with Trizol reagent, with at least 6 micrograms obtained per sample. For every donor, flow cytometry on a PBMC aliquot measured the percentage of naive CD45RAhigh/CD27high T cells. The data belong to a study of blood T cells in healthy people across ages (dated by TCRdb to between 2014 and 2017). Regarding the complete study: In model experiments, roughly one uniquely barcoded TCR beta cDNA molecule per two T cells was captured by template switching. To avoid experimental bias, donors of different ages were spread randomly across the sequencing lanes. The study analyzed two additional independent replicas of 1 million unique cDNA reads from the same blood draw for two donors, one aged 18 to 29 and one aged 80 or older. The donors were divided into four age groups: young (average around 16 years), middle-aged (about 40), aged (about 61) and long-lived (82). The study measured age-related changes in TCR beta repertoire diversity using deep sequencing normalized with unique cDNA molecular identifiers. Overall study outcomes, separate from this receptor: Total diversity estimates from one million sequenced T cells were considered lower bounds and underestimates. Bulk unsorted PBMC profiling prevented conclusive comparison of naive and antigen-experienced compartments. Because the CMV infection status of the donors was unknown, age-related changes in expanded clonotypes may potentially have been confounded. Compared with the aged group, more naive CD4+ T cells, fewer expanded clones and increased TCR diversity were shown by the long-lived group, suggesting age selection. There was a strong correlation between observed TCR beta diversity and the percentage of naive T cells measured by flow cytometry. Observed TCR beta diversity per million T cells fell roughly linearly with age, and a significant reduction was already apparent by age roughly 40.

The CDR3, from cysteine to phenylalanine, totals 14 residues. The only DNA kept is the CDR3, 42 bases in frame from the first base. The trim is 5 bases for V and 3 bases for J, with a gap of 13 bases between the germline ends. Based on the germline V gene (reference sequence), the CDR1 and CDR2 sequences are MNHEY and SMNVEV. The V gene is TRBV27 and the J gene is TRBJ1-1, with the D gene not clear enough to name. What was sequenced was blood. The origin of this receptor is a woman aged 18-29 years in good health. The CDR3 amino acid sequence is: CASSPHRLDTEAFF. The nucleotide sequence reads as follows: TGTGCCAGCAGTCCCCATCGGCTAGACACTGAAGCTTTCTTT.